This TCR beta chain was retrieved from a study of radiotherapy plus CTLA-4 blockade in lung cancer. Study context: Objective response rate was 15% to 20%; disease control rate, around 30%.

Details on this clone: Its antigen is unidentified. Sequence at one end of the junction differs from germline and may be a read error. Other DNA sequences in the same sample also yield this CDR3.

Notes on the study in general: In blood, early T cell clone dynamics reportedly predicted response best, together with interferon-beta. TCR clones originating in tumors grew in number in blood after radiotherapy plus ipilimumab.

Sequencing used immunoSEQ multiplex PCR; TCRdb keeps in-frame clones, though not all of them. The data contain more than 40,000 clones, approximately 91% of them singletons. Alongside CTLA-4 blockade with ipilimumab, patients with chemo-refractory metastatic non-small-cell lung cancer received focal radiation. The receptor's source is a human donor with non-small cell lung cancer whose response to radiotherapy plus ipilimumab could not be evaluated. The input for sequencing was peripheral blood, taken from a patient treated with radiotherapy plus ipilimumab.

CDR3 in amino acids: CASSQDVSPSGGANGGELFF. The CDR3 DNA is TGCGCCAGCAGCCAAGATGTATCTCCTAGCGGGGGGGCCAATGGCGGGGAGCTGTTCTTT. This chain uses TRBV4-3 with TRBJ2-2; 12 bases align to TRBD2. CDR1 and CDR2 from the germline V gene are LGHNA and YSLEER. CDR3 length: 20 amino acids.